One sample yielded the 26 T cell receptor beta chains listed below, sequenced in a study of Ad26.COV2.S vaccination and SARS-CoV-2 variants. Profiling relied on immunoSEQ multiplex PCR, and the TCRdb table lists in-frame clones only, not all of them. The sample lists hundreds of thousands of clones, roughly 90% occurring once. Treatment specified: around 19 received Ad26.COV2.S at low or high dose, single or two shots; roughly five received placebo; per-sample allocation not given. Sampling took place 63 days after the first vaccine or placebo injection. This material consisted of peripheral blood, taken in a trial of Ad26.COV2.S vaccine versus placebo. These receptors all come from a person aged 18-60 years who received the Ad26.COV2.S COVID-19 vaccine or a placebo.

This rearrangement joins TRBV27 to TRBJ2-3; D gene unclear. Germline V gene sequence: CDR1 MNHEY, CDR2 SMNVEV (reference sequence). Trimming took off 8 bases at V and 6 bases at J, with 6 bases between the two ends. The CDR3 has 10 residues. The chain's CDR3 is CASGPDTQYF. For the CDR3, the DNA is TGTGCCAGCGGCCCCGATACGCAGTATTTT.

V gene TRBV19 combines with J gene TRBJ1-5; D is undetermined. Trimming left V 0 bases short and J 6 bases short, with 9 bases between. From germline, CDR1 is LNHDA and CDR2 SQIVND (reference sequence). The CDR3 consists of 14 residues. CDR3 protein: CASSIDGRTQPQHF. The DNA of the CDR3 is TGTGCCAGTAGTATAGACGGGAGAACTCAGCCCCAGCATTTT. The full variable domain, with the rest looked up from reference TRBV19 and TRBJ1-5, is DGGITQSPKYLFRKEGQNVTLSCEQNLNHDAMYWYRQDPGQGLRLIYYSQIVNDFQKGDIAEGYSVSREKKESFPLTVTSAQKNPTAFYLCASSIDGRTQPQHFGDGTRLSIL.

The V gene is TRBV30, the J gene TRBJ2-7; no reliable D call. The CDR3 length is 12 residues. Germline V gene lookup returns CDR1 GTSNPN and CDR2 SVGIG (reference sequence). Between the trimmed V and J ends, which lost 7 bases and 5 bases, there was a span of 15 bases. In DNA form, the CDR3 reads TGTGCCTACTATGAACCCTTTCACGAGCAGTACTTC. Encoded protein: CAYYEPFHEQYF.

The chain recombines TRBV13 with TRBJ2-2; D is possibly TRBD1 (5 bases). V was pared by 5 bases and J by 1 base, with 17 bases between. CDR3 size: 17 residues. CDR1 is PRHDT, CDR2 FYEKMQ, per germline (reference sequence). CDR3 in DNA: TGTGCCAGCAGCCGCCCACCGACAGCCCGGAACACCGGGGAGCTGTTTTTT. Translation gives CASSRPPTARNTGELFF.

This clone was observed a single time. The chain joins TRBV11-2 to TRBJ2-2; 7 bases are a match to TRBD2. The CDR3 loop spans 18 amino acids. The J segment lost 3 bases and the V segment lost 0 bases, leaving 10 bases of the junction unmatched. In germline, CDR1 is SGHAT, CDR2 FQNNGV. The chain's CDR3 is CASSLERGSPKYTGELFF. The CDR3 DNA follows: TGTGCCAGCAGCTTAGAACGCGGGAGCCCCAAATACACCGGGGAGCTGTTTTTT.

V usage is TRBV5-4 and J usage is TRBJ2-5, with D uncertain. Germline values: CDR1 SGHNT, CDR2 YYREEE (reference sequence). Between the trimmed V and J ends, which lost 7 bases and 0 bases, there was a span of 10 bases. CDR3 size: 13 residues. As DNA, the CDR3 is TGTGCCAGCTTGGGCAGAGACCAAGAGACCCAGTACTTC. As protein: CASLGRDQETQYF.

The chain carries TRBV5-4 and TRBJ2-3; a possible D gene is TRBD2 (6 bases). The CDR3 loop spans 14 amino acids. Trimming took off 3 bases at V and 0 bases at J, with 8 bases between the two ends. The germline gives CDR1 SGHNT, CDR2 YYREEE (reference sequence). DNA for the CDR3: TGTGCCAGCAGCTGGGGGGACAGCACAGATACGCAGTATTTT. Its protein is CASSWGDSTDTQYF.

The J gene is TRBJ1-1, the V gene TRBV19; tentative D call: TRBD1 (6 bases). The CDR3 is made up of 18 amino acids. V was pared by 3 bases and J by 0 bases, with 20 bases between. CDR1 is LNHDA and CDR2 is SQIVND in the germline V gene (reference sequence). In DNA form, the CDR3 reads TGTGCCAGTAGTATCTCCCTCCCAGGGGTGACGATGAACACTGAAGCTTTCTTT. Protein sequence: CASSISLPGVTMNTEAFF.

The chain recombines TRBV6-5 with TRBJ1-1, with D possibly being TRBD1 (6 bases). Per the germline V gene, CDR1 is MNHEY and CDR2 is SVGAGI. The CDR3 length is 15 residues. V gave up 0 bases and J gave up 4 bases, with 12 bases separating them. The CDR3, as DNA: TGTGCCAGCAGTTACTCGTCAGGGGCCACCACTGAAGCTTTCTTT. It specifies CASSYSSGATTEAFF.

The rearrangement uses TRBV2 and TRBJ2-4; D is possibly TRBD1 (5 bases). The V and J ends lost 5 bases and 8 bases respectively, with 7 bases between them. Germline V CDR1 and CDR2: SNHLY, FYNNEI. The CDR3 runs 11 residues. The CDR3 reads CASSSGHIQYF. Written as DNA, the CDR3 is TGTGCCAGCAGTTCAGGGCACATTCAGTACTTC.

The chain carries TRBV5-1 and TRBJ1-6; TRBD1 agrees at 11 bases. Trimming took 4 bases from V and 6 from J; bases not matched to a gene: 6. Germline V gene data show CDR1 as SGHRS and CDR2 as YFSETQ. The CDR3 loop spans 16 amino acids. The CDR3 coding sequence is TGCGCCAGCAGCGCGGACAGGGGGCTAGGTAATTCACCCCTCCACTTT. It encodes CASSADRGLGNSPLHF. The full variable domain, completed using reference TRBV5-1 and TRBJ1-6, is KAGVTQTPRYLIKTRGQQVTLSCSPISGHRSVSWYQQTPGQGLQFLFEYFSETQRNKGNFPGRFSGRQFSNSRSEMNVSTLELGDSALYLCASSADRGLGNSPLHFGNGTRLTVT.

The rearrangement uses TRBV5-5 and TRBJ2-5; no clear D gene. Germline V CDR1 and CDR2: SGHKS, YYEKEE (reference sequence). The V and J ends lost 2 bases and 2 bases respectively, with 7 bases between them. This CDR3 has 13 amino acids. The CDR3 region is CASSFVRQETQYF. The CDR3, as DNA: TGTGCCAGCAGCTTCGTCAGGCAAGAGACCCAGTACTTC.

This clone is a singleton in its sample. CDR3 sequence: CASSVDRGGINEQFF. The CDR3 bases are TGTGCCAGCAGTGTCGACAGGGGAGGAATCAATGAGCAGTTCTTC. The chain links TRBV2 to TRBJ2-1, with TRBD1 matching over 8 bases. Germline CDR1 reads SNHLY; CDR2 reads FYNNEI. After removal of 4 bases from V and 6 bases from J, the junction contained 8 bases not matched to a gene. The CDR3 spans 15 residues. Full variable domain (missing parts from reference TRBV2 and TRBJ2-1): EPEVTQTPSHQVTQMGQEVILRCVPISNHLYFYWYRQILGQKVEFLVSFYNNEISEKSEIFDDQFSVERPDGSNFTLKIRSTKLEDSAMYFCASSVDRGGINEQFFGPGTRLTVL.

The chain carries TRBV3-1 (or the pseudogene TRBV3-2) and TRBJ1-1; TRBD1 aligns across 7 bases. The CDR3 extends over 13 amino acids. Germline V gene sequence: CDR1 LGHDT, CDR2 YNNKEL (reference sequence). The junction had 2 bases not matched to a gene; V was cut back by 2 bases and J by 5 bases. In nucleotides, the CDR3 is TGTGCCAGCAGCCAATCCAGGGGGACTGAAGCTTTCTTT. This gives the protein CASSQSRGTEAFF.

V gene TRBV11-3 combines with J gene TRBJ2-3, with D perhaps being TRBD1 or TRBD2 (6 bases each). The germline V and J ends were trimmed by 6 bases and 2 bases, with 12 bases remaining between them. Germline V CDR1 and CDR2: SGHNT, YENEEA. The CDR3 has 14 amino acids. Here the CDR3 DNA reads TGTGCCAGCAGTCACGGGGGCAACACAGATACGCAGTATTTT. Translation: CASSHGGNTDTQYF. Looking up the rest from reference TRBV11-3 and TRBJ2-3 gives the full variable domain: EAGVVQSPRYKIIEKKQPVAFWCNPISGHNTLYWYLQNLGQGPELLIRYENEEAVDDSQLPKDRFSAERLKGVDSTLKIQPAELGDSAVYLCASSHGGNTDTQYFGPGTRLTVL.

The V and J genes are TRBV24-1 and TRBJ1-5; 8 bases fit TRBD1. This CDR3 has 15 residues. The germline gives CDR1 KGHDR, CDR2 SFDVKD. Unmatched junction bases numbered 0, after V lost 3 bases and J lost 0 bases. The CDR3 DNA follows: TGTGCCACCAGTGATGGACAGGGTAGCAATCAGCCCCAGCATTTT. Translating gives CATSDGQGSNQPQHF.

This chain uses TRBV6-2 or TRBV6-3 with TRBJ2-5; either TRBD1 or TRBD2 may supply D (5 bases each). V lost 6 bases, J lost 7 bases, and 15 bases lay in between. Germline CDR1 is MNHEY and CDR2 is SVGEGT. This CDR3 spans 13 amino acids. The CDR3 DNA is TGTGCCAGCAGCACCGTAGAGAGGGGGACCCAGTACTTC. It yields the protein CASSTVERGTQYF.

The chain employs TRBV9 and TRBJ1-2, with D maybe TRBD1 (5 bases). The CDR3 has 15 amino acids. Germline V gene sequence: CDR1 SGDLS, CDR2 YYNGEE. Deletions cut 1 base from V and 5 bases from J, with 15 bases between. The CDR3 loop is CASSVFSQGGYGYTF. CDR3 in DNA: TGTGCCAGCAGCGTATTTAGTCAGGGAGGGTATGGCTACACCTTC.

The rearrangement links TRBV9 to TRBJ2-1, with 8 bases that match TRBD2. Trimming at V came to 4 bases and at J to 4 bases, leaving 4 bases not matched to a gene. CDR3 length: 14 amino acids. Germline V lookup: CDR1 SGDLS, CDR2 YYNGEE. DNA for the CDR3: TGTGCCAGCAGCCCACTAGCGGCTTACAATGAGCAGTTCTTC. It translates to CASSPLAAYNEQFF. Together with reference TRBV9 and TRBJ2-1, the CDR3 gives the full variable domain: DSGVTQTPKHLITATGQRVTLRCSPRSGDLSVYWYQQSLDQGLQFLIQYYNGEERAKGNILERFSAQQFPDLHSELNLSSLELGDSALYFCASSPLAAYNEQFFGPGTRLTVL.

The CDR3 DNA reads TGTGCCAGCAGACATGAGACAGGCTACAATGAGCAGTTCTTC. Protein product: CASRHETGYNEQFF. The V call is TRBV6-5, the J call TRBJ2-1; TRBD1 might be the D (6 bases). In germline, CDR1 is MNHEY, CDR2 SVGAGI. CDR3 length: 14 residues. Trimming shortened V by 6 bases and J by 3 bases, and 12 bases separated the two germline ends.

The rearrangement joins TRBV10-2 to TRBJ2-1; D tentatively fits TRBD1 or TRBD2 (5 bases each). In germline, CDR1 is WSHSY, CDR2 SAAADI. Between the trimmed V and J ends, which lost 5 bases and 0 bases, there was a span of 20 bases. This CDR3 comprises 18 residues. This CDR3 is CASSHRGVQSDSYNEQFF. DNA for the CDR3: TGCGCCAGCAGTCATCGGGGCGTCCAGAGTGACTCCTACAATGAGCAGTTCTTC.

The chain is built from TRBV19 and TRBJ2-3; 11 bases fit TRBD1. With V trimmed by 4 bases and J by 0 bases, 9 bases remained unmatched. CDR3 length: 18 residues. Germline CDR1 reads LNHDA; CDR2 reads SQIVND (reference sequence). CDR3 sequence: CASSRGTGGLVSTDTQYF. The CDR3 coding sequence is TGTGCCAGTAGTAGGGGGACAGGGGGTTTGGTGAGCACAGATACGCAGTATTTT.

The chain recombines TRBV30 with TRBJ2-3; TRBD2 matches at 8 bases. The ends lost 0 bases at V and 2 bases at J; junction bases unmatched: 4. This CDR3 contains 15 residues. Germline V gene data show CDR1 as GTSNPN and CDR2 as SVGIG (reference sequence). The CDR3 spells CAWSVGRGDTDTQYF. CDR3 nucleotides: TGTGCCTGGAGTGTGGGGCGGGGGGACACAGATACGCAGTATTTT.

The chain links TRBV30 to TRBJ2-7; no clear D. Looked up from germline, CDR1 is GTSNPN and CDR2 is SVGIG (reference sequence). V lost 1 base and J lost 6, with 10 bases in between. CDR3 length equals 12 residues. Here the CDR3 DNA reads TGTGCCTGGAGTGCCCGGAAGGGCGAGCAGTACTTC. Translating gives CAWSARKGEQYF. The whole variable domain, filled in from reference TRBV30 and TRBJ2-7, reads SQTIHQWPATLVQPVGSPLSLECTVEGTSNPNLYWYRQAAGRGLQLLFYSVGIGQISSEVPQNLSASRPQDRQFILSSKKLLLSDSGFYLCAWSARKGEQYFGPGTRLTVT.

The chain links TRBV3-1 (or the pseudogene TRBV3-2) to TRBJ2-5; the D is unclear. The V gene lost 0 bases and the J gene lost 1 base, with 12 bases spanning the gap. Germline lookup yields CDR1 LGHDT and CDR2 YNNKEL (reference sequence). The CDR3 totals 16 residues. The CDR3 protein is CASSQDELASQETQYF. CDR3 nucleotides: TGTGCCAGCAGCCAAGACGAACTCGCGTCCCAAGAGACCCAGTACTTC.

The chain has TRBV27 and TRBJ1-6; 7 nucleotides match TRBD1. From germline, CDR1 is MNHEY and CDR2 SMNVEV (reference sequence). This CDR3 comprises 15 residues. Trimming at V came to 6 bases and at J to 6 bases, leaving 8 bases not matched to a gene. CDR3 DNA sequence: TGTGCCAGCAGAGCAGAGGACAGGCTTAATTCACCCCTCCACTTT. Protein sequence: CASRAEDRLNSPLHF.